The 2 T cell receptor beta chains below were found in one sample sequenced in a study of cytomegalovirus exposure and HLA in healthy donors. The PCR had 60 Vbeta and 13 Jbeta primers. Sequencing used immunoSEQ multiplex PCR; TCRdb keeps in-frame clones, though not all of them. The data hold 150,000 to 200,000 clones, with roughly four fifths observed a single time. Sequencing input: PBMCs. All receptors derive from a man aged 18 to 29 in good health and CMV-seronegative.

J is TRBJ1-2 and V is TRBV5-4, with TRBD1 as a possible D gene (5 bases). This CDR3 comprises 14 residues. Trimming took off 0 bases at V and 3 bases at J, with 9 bases between the two ends. Per germline, CDR1 SGHNT and CDR2 YYREEE (reference sequence). CDR3 in DNA: TGTGCCAGCAGCTTGGAAGGCAGGGACTATGGCTACACCTTC. This gives the protein CASSLEGRDYGYTF. Together with reference TRBV5-4 and TRBJ1-2, the CDR3 gives the full variable domain: ETGVTQSPTHLIKTRGQQVTLRCSSQSGHNTVSWYQQALGQGPQFIFQYYREEENGRGNFPPRFSGLQFPNYSSELNVNALELDDSALYLCASSLEGRDYGYTFGSGTRLTVV.

The V and J genes are TRBV27 and TRBJ2-7, with 12 positions matching TRBD2. Germline lookup yields CDR1 MNHEY and CDR2 SMNVEV (reference sequence). The CDR3 has 16 residues. Losses at the gene ends were 10 bases for V and 2 bases for J; bases not matched to a gene: 12. The CDR3 DNA is TGTGCCACCTCAATTACTAGCGGGGGGTCAACCTACGAGCAGTACTTC. This sequence encodes CATSITSGGSTYEQYF.